The subject of this entry is one TCR beta chain. The antigen remains unidentified. An end of the junction differs from the germline gene, which may be a read error. This record comes from a study of tumor-infiltrating lymphocytes in primary liver carcinoma. Study-wide background: All lesions had stage T1-T3 N0M0 and 4.2 to 10 cm widths.

Synthesis of TCR beta cDNA was carried out from about 0.55 ug total RNA with a constant-region primer. Three nested multiplex PCR rounds, a slightly modified ARM-PCR method, built the TCR beta libraries. Rounds one and two of PCR, each of 10 cycles, were primed with TRBV1-TRBV30 forward primers and a C-beta reverse primer. MiXCR was run by TCRdb on the multiplex PCR reads, yielding one entry per CDR3 protein. The top ten hold over 9% of the sample, which has 100,000 or so distinct CDR3 sequences, approximately 68% seen once. Study findings and constraints: Tumors reached a significantly greater top-250-clone fraction than blood did (p = 0.039).

Co-extraction yielded RNA and DNA from about 20-30 mg of unsorted bulk tissue. Per the germline V gene, CDR1 is MGHDK and CDR2 is SYGVNS. The CDR3 sequence is 15 residues long. The sequenced material came from liver tumor tissue from sampling region 5. Subset specified: tumor region T5, tumor centre. The receptor's source is an older woman with primary liver carcinoma and hepatitis B virus infection. The chain has TRBV25-1 and TRBJ1-1, with 10 nucleotides matching TRBD1. As DNA, the CDR3 is TGTACCAGCACTATTAGGACAGGGGGAAGGACTGAAGCTTTCTTT. Translating gives CTSTIRTGGRTEAFF.